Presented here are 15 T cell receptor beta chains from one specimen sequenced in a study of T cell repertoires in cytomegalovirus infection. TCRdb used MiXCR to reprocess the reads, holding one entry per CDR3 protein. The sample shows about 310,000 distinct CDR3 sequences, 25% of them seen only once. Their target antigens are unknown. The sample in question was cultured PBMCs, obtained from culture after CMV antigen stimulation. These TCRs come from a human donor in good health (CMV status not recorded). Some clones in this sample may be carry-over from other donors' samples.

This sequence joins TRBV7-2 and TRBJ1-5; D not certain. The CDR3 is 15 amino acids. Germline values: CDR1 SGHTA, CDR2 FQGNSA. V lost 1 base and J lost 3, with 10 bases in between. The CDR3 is CASSLGSRPNQPQHF. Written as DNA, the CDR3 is TGTGCCAGCAGCTTAGGCAGCAGACCCAATCAGCCCCAGCATTTT.

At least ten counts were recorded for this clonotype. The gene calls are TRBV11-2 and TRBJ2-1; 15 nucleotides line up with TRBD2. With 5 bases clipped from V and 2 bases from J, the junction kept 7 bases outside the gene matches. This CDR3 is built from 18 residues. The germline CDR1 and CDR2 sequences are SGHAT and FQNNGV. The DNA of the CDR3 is TGTGCCAGCAGCGTACGGACTAGCGGGAGGGGACCCTACAATGAGCAGTTCTTC. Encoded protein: CASSVRTSGRGPYNEQFF.

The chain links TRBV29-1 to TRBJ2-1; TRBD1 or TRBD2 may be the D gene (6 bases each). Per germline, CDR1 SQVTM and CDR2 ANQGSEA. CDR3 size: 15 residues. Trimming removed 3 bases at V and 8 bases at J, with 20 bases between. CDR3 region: CSVDPVLARGDEQFF. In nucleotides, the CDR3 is TGCAGCGTTGACCCCGTATTAGCGAGGGGGGATGAGCAGTTCTTC.

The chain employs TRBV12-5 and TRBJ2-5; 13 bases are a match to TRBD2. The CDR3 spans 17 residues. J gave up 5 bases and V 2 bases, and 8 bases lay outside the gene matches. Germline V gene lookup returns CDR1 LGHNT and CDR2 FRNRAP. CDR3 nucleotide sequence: TGTGCTAGTGGTTTGACCGGACTAGCGGGAGCCCCCGAGACCCAGTACTTC. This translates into CASGLTGLAGAPETQYF.

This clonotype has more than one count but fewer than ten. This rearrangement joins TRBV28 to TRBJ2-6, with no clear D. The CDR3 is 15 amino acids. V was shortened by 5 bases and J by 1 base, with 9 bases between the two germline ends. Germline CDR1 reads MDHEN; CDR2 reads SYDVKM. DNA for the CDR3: TGTGCCAGCAGTCCCCGATTATCTGGGGCCAACGTCCTGACTTTC. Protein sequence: CASSPRLSGANVLTF.

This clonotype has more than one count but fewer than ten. CDR3 amino acids: CSVELGDGYTF. Here the CDR3 DNA reads TGCAGCGTTGAGTTAGGCGATGGCTACACCTTC. The chain links TRBV29-1 to TRBJ1-2; D call uncertain. Germline V gene data show CDR1 as SQVTM and CDR2 as ANQGSEA. This CDR3 contains 11 residues. V was clipped by 3 bases and J by 6 bases, with 8 bases between them.

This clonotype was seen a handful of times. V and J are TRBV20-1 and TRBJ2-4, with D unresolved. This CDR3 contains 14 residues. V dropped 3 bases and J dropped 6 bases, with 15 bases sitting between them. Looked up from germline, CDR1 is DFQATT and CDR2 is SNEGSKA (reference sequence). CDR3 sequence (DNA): TGCAGTGCTAGCCGGTATGGCTTCCCAAACATTCAGTACTTC. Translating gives CSASRYGFPNIQYF.

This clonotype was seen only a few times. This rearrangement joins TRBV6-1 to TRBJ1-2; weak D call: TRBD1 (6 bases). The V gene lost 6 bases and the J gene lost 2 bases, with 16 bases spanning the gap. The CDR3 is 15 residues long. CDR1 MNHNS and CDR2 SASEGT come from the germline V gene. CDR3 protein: CASRETGLLNYGYTF. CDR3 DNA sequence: TGTGCCAGCAGGGAGACAGGACTCTTAAACTATGGCTACACCTTC.

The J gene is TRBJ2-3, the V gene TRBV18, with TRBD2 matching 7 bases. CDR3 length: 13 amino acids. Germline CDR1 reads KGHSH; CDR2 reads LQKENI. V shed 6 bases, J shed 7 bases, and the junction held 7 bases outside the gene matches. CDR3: CASSPGTTYTQYF. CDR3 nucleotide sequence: TGTGCCAGCTCGCCGGGGACTACCTATACGCAGTATTTT.

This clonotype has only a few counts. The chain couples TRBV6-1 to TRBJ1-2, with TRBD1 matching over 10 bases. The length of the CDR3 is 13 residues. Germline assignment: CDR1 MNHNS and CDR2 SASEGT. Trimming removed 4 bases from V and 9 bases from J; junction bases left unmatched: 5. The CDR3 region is CASSGDRGRRYTF. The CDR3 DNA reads TGTGCCAGCAGTGGGGACAGGGGTCGGCGCTACACCTTC.

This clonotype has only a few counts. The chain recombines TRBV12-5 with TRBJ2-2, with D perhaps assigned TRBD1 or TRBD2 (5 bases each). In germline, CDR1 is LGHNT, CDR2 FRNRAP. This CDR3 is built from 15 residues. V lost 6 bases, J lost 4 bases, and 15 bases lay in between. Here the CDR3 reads CASGPTGPVTGELFF. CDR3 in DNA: TGTGCTAGTGGCCCCACGGGACCGGTCACCGGGGAGCTGTTTTTT.

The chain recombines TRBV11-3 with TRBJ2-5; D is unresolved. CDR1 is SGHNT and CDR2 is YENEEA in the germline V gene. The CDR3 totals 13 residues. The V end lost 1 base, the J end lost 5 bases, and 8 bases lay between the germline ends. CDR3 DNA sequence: TGTGCCAGCAGCTTAGTGTTAGGGGAGACCCAGTACTTC. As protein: CASSLVLGETQYF.

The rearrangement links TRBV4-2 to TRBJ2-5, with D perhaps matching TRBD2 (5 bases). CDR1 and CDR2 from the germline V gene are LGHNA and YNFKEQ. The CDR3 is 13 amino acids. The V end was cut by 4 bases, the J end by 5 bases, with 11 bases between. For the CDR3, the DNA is TGTGCCAGCAGCCCCCCGGAGGTGGAGACCCAGTACTTC. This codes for CASSPPEVETQYF.

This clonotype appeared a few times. The CDR3 reads CATSRQAATNEKLFF. The CDR3 DNA reads TGTGCCACCAGCAGACAGGCCGCAACTAATGAAAAACTGTTTTTT. The chain joins TRBV15 to TRBJ1-4; D is ambiguous. V was shortened by 2 bases and J by 0 bases, with 7 bases between the two germline ends. This CDR3 is 15 amino acids long. Germline values: CDR1 LNHNV, CDR2 YYDKDF (reference sequence).

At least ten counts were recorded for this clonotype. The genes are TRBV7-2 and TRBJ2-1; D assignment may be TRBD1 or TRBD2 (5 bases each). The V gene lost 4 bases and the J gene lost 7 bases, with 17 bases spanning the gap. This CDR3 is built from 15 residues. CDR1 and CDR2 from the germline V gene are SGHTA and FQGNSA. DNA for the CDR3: TGTGCCAGCAGCTCGCTGGGGCTAGCACGTAATGAGCAGTTCTTC. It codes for CASSSLGLARNEQFF.